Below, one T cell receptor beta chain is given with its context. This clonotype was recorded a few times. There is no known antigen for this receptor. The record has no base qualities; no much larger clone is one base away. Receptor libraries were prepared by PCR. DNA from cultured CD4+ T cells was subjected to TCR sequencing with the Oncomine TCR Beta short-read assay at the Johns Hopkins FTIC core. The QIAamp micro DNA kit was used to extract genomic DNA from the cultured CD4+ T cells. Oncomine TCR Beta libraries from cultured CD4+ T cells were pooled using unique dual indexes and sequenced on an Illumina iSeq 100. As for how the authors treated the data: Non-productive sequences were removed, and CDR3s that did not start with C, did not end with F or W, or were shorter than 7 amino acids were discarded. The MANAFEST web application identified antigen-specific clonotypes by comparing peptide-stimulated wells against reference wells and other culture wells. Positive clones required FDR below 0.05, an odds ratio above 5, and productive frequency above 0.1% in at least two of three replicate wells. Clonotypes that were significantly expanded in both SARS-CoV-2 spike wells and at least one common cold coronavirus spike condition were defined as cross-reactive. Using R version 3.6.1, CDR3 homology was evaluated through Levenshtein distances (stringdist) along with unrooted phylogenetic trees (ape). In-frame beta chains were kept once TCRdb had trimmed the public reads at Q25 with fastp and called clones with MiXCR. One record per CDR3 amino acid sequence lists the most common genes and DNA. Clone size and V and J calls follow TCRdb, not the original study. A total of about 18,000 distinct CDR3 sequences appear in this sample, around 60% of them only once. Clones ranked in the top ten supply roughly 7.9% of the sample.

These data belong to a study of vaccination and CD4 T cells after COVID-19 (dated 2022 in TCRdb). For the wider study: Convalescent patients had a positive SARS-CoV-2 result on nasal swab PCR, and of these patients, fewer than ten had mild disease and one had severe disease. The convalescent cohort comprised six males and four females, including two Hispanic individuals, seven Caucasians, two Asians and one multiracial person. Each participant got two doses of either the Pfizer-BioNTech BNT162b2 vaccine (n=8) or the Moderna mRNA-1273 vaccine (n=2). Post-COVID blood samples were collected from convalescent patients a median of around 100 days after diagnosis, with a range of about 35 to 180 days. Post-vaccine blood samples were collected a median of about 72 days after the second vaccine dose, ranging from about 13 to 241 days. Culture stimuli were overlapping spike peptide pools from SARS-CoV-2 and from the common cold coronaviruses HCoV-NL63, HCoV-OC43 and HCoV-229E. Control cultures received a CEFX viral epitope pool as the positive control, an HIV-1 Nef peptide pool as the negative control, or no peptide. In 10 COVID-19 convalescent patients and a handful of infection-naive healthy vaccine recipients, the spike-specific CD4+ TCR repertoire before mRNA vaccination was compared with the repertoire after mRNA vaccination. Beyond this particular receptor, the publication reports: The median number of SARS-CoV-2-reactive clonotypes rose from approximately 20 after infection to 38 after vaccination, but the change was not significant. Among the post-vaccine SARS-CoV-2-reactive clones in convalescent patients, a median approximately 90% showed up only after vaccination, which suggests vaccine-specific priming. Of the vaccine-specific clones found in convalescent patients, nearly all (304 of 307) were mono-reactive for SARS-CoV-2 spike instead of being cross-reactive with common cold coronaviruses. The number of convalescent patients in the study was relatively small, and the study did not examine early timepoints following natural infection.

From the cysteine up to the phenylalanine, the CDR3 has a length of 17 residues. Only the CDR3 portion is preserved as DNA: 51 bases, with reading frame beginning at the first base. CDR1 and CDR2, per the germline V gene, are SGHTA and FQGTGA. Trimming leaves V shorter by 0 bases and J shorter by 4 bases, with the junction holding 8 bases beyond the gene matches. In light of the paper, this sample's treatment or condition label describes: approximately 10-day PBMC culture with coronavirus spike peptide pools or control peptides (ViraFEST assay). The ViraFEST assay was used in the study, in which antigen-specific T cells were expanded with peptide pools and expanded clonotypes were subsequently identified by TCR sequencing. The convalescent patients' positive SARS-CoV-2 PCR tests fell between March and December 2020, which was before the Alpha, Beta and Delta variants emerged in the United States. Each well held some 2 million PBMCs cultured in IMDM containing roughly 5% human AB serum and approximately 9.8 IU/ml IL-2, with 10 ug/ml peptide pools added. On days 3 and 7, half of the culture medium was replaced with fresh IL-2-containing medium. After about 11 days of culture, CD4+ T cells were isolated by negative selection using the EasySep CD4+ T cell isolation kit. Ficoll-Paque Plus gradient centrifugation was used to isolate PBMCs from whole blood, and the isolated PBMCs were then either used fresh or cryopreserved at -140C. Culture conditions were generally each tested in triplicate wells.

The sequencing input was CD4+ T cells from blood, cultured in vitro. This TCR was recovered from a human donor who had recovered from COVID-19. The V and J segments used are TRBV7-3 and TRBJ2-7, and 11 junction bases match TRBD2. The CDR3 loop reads CASSLTLTSGRRYEQYF. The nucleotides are TGTGCCAGCAGCTTAACCCTTACTAGCGGGAGAAGATACGAGCAGTACTTC.